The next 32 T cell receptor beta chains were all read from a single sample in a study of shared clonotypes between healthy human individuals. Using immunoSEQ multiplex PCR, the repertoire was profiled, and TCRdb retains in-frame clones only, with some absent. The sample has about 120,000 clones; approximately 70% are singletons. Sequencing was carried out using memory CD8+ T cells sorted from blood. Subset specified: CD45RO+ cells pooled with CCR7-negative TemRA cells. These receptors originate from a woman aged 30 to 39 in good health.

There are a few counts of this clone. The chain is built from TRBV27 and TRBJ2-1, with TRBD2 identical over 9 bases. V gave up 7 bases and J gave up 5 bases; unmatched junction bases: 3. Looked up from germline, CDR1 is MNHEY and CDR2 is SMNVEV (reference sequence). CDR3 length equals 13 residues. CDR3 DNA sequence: TGTGCCAGCATAGCGGGAGCCCACAATGAGCAGTTCTTC. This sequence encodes CASIAGAHNEQFF.

The DNA for the CDR3 is TGTGCCAGCAGTGAAGCGTTAGGACAGGATAGCAATCAGCCCCAGCATTTT. Amino acid sequence: CASSEALGQDSNQPQHF. The chain employs TRBV2 and TRBJ1-5; 7 nucleotides align to TRBD1. Germline values: CDR1 SNHLY, CDR2 FYNNEI. With 0 bases clipped from V and 0 bases from J, the junction kept 5 bases outside the gene matches. The CDR3 length is 17 residues.

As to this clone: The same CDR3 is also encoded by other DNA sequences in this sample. Here the CDR3 DNA reads TGTGCCAGCAGCGTAGTTACCACCGGGGAGCTGTTTTTT. It yields the protein CASSVVTTGELFF. The V gene is TRBV9, the J gene TRBJ2-2; D is unresolved. This CDR3 contains 13 residues. The germline V gene has CDR1 SGDLS and CDR2 YYNGEE. The V and J ends lost 0 bases and 4 bases respectively, with 4 bases between them.

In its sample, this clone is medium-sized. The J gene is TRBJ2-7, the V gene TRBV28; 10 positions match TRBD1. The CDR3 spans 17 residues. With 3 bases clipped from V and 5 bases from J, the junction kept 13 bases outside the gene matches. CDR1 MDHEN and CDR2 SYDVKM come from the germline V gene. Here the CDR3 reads CASSFLGTGELSDEQYF. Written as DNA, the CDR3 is TGTGCCAGCAGTTTTTTAGGGACAGGGGAGTTATCTGACGAGCAGTACTTC.

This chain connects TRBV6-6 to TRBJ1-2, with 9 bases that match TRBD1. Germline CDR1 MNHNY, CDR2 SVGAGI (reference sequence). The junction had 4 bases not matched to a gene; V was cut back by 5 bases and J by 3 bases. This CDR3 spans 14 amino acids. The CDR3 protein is CASSQDRGDYGYTF. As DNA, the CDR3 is TGTGCCAGCAGTCAAGACAGGGGGGACTATGGCTACACCTTC.

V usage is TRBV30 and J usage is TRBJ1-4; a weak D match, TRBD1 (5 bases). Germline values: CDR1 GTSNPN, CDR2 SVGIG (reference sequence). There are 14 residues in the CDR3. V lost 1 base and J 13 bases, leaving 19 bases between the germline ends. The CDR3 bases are TGTGCCTGGAGTGCCGGAATAGGCGGCGGGGGACTGTTTTTT. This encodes CAWSAGIGGGGLFF.

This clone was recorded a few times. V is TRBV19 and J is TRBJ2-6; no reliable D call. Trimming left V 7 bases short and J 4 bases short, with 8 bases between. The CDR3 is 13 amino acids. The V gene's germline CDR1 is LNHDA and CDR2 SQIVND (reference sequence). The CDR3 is CASTSPGANVLTF. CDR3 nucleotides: TGTGCCAGTACATCGCCAGGGGCCAACGTCCTGACTTTC.

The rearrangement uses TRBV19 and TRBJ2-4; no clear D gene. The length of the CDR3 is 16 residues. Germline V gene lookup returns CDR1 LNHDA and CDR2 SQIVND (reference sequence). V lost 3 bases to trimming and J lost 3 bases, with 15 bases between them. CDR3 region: CASSIFPVSHKNIQYF. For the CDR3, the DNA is TGTGCCAGTAGTATCTTCCCGGTGAGTCACAAAAACATTCAGTACTTC.

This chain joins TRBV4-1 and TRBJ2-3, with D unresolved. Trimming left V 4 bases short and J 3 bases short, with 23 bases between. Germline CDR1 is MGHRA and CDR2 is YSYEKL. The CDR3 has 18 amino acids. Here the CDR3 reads CASSPNSAWSRPTDTQYF. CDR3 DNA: TGCGCCAGCAGCCCAAATTCTGCTTGGTCTAGGCCGACAGATACGCAGTATTTT.

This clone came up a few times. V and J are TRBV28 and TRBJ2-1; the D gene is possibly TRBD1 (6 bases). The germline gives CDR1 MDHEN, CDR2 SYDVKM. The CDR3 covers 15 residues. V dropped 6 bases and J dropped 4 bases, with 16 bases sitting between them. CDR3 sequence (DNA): TGTGCCAGCAGCTTACCCCCGGACAGATACAATGAGCAGTTCTTC. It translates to CASSLPPDRYNEQFF.

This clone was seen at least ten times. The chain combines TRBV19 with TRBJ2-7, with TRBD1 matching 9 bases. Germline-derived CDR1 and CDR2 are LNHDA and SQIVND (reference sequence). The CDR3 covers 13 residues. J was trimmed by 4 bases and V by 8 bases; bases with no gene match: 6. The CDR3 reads CASCPGTGYEQYF. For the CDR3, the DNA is TGTGCCAGTTGTCCCGGGACAGGGTACGAGCAGTACTTC.

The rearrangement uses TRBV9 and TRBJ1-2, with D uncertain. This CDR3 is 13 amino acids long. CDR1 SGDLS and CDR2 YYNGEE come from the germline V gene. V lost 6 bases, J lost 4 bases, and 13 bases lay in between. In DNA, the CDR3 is TGTGCCAGCAATTCAGCAGGCAGCTATGGCTACACCTTC. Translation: CASNSAGSYGYTF.

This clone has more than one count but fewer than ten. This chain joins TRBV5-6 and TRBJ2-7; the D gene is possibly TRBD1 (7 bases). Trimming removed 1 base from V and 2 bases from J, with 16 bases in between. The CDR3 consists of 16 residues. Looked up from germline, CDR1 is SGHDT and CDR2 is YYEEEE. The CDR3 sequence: CASSLWGGTAAYEQYF. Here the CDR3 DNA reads TGTGCCAGCAGCTTGTGGGGCGGGACAGCAGCCTACGAGCAGTACTTC. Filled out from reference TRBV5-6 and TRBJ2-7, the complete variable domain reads DAGVTQSPTHLIKTRGQQVTLRCSPKSGHDTVSWYQQALGQGPQFIFQYYEEEERQRGNFPDRFSGHQFPNYSSELNVNALLLGDSALYLCASSLWGGTAAYEQYFGPGTRLTVT.

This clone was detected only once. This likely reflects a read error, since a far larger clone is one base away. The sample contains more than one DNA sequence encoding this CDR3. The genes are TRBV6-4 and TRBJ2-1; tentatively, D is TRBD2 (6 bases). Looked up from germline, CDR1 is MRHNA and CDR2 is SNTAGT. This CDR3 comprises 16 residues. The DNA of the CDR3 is TGTGCCAGCAGTGACTCCCCCGGGGGAGGCTACAATGAGCAATTCTTC. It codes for CASSDSPGGGYNEQFF.

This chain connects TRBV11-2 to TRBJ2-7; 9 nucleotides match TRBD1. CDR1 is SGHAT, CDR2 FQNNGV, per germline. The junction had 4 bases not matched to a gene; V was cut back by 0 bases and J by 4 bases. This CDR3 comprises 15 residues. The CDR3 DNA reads TGTGCCAGCAGCTTAGAAGGGACAGGGATATACGAGCAGTACTTC. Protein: CASSLEGTGIYEQYF.

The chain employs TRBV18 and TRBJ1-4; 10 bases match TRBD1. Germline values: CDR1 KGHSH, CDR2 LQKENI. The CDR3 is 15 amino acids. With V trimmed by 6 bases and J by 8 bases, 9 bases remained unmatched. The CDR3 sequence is CASSRRQGALEKLFF. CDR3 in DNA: TGTGCCAGCTCGCGACGACAGGGGGCTCTGGAAAAACTGTTTTTT.

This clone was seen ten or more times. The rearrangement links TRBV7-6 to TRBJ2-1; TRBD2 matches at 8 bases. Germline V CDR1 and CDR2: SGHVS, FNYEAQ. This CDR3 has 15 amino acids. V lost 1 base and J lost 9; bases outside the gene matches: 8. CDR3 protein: CASSLDQGLVLEQFF. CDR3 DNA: TGTGCCAGCAGCTTAGACCAGGGACTAGTTCTTGAGCAGTTCTTC.

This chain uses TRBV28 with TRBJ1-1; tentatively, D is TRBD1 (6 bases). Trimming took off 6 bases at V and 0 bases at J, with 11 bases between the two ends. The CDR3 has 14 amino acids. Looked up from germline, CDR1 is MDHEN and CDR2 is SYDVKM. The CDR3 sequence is CASSARTVNTEAFF. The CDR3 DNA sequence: TGTGCCAGCAGCGCCCGGACAGTGAACACTGAAGCTTTCTTT.

CDR3 in amino acids: CASSPRSGGLYEQYF. The CDR3 nucleotides read TGCGCCAGCAGCCCCAGATCGGGAGGACTCTACGAGCAGTACTTC. This chain connects TRBV4-1 to TRBJ2-7, with 7 bases lining up with TRBD2. This CDR3 has 15 residues. Germline V gene sequence: CDR1 MGHRA, CDR2 YSYEKL. V shed 4 bases, J shed 3 bases, and the junction held 9 bases outside the gene matches.

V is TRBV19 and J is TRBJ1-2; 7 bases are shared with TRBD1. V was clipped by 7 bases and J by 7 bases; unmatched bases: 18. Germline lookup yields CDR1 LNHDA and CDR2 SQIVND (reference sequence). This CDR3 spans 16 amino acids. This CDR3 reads CASTSVQGTAESGYTF. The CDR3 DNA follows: TGTGCCAGTACATCGGTCCAGGGGACAGCCGAGAGTGGCTACACCTTC. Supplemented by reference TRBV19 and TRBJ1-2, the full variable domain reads DGGITQSPKYLFRKEGQNVTLSCEQNLNHDAMYWYRQDPGQGLRLIYYSQIVNDFQKGDIAEGYSVSREKKESFPLTVTSAQKNPTAFYLCASTSVQGTAESGYTFGSGTRLTVV.

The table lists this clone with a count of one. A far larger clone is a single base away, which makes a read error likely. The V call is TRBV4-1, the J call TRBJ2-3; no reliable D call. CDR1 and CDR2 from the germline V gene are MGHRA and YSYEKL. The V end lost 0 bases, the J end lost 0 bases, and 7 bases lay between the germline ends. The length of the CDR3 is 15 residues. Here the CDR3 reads CASSQDYGSTDTQYF. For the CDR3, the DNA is TGCGCCAGCAGCCAAGATTACGGGAGCACAGATACGCAGTATTTT.

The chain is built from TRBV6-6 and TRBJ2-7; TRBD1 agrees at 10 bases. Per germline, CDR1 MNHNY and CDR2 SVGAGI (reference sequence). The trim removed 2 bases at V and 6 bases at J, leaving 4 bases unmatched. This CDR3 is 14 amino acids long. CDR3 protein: CASSYGQGGREQYF. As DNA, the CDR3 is TGTGCCAGCAGTTACGGACAGGGGGGGCGCGAGCAGTACTTC.

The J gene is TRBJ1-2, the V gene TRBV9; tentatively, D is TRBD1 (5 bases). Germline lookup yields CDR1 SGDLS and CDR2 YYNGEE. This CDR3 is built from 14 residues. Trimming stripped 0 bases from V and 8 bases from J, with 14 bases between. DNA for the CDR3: TGTGCCAGCAGCGTAGAGGGACCTGAGGAAGGCTACACCTTC. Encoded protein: CASSVEGPEEGYTF.

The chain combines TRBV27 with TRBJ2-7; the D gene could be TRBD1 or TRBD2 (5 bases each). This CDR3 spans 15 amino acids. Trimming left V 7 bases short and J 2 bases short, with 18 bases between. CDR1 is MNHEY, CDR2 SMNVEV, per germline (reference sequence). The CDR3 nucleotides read TGTGCCAGCACCCAAGGCGCAGGGAGTCCCTACGAGCAGTACTTC. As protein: CASTQGAGSPYEQYF.

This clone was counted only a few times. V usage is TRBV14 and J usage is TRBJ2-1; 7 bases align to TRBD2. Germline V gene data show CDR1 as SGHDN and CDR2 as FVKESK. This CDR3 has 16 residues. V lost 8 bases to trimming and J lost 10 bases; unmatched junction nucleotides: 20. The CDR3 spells CASRPNWAGERMEQFF. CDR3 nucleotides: TGTGCCAGCCGTCCCAATTGGGCGGGAGAAAGGATGGAGCAGTTCTTC.

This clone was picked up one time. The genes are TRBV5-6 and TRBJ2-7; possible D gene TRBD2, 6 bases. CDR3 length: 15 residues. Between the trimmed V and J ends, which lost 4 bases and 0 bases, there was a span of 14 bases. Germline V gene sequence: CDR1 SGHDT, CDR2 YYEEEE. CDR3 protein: CASSPWAGSSYEQYF. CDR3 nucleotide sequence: TGTGCCAGCAGCCCCTGGGCGGGGTCCTCCTACGAGCAGTACTTC.

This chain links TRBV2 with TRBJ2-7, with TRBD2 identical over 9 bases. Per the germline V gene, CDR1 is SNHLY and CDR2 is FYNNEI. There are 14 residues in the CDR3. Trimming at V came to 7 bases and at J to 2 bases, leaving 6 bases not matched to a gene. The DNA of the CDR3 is TGTGCCAGCAAAGGTTCTAGCGGGGCCTACGAGCAGTACTTC. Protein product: CASKGSSGAYEQYF. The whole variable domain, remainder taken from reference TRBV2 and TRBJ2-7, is EPEVTQTPSHQVTQMGQEVILRCVPISNHLYFYWYRQILGQKVEFLVSFYNNEISEKSEIFDDQFSVERPDGSNFTLKIRSTKLEDSAMYFCASKGSSGAYEQYFGPGTRLTVT.

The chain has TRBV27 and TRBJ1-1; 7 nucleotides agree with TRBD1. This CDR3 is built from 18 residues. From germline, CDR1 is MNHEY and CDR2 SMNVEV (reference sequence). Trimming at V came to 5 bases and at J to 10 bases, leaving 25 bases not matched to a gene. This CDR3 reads CASSLQRPTDRSNFGAFF. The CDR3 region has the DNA TGTGCCAGCAGTCTACAACGCCCGACGGACAGGAGTAATTTTGGAGCTTTCTTT.

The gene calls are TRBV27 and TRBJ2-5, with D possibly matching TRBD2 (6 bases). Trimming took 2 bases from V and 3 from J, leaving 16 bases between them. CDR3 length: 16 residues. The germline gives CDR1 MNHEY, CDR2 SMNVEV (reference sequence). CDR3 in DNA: TGTGCCAGCAGTTTAACTTCCCCCGGCGGGGAAGAGACCCAGTACTTC. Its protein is CASSLTSPGGEETQYF.

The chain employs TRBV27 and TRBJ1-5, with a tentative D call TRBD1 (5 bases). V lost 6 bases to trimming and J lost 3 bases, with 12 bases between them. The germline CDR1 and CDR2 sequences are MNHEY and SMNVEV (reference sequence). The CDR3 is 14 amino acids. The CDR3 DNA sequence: TGTGCCAGCAGCCACCGGGACTCCAATCAGCCCCAGCATTTT. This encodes CASSHRDSNQPQHF.

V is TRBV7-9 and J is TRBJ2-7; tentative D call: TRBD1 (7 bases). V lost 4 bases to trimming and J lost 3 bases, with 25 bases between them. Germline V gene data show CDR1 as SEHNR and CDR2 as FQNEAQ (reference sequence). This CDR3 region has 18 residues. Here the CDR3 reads CASSYFTFQGGNNYEQYF. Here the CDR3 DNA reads TGTGCCAGCAGCTATTTCACGTTCCAGGGGGGAAACAACTACGAGCAGTACTTC.

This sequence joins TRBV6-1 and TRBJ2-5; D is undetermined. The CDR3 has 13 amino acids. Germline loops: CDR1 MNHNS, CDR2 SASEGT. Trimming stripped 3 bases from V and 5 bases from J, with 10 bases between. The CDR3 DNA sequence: TGTGCCAGCAGTGATGGAGCGTGGGAGACCCAGTACTTC. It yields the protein CASSDGAWETQYF.